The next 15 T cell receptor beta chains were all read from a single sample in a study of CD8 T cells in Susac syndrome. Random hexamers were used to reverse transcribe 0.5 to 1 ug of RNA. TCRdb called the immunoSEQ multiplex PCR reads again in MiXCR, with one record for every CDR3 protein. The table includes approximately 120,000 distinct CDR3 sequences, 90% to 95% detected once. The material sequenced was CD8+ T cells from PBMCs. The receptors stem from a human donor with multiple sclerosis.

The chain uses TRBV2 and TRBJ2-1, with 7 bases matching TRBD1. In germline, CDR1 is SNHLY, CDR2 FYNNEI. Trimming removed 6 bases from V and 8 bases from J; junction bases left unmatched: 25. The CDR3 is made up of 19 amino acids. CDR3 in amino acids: CASSKKGQRRERSSDEQFF. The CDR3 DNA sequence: TGTGCCAGCAGCAAAAAGGGACAGAGAAGGGAGAGGTCTTCGGATGAGCAGTTCTTC.

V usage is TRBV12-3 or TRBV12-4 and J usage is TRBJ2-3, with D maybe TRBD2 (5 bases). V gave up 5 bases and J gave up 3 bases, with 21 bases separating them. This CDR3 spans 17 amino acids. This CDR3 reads CASSPSSRDPLTDTQYF. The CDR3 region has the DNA TGTGCCAGCAGTCCCTCGAGCCGGGATCCATTGACAGATACGCAGTATTTT.

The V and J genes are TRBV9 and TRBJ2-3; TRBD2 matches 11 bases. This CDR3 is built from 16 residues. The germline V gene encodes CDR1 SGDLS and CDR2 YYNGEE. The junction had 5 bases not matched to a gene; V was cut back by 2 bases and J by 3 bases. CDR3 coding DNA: TGTGCCAGCAGCGTCCGGCTAGCGGGAGGAACAGATACGCAGTATTTT. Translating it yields CASSVRLAGGTDTQYF.

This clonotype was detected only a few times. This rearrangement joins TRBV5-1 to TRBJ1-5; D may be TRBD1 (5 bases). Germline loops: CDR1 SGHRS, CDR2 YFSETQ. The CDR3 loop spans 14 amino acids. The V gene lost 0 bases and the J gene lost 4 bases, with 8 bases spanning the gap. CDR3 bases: TGCGCCAGCAGCTTGGCTGGGGGAAATCAGCCCCAGCATTTT. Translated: CASSLAGGNQPQHF.

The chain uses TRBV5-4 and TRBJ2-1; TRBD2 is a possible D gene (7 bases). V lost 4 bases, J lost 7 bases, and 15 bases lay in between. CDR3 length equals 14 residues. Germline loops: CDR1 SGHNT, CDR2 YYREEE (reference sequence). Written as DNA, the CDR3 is TGTGCCAGCAGCCTGGGGGGGCCGATAAATGAGCAGTTCTTC. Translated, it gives CASSLGGPINEQFF.

Here the CDR3 DNA reads TGCAGTGCTAGCGCGTATGGCTACACCTTC. Encoded protein: CSASAYGYTF. V usage is TRBV20-1 and J usage is TRBJ1-2; D remains ambiguous. The CDR3 is 10 residues long. Germline V gene data show CDR1 as DFQATT and CDR2 as SNEGSKA (reference sequence). V lost 3 bases, J lost 5 bases, and 4 bases lay in between.

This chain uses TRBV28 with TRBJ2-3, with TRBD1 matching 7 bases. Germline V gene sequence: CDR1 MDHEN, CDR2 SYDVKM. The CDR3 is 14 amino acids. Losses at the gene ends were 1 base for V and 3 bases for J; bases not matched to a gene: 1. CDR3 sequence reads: CASSLSTGTDTQYF. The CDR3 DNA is TGTGCCAGCAGTTTATCGACAGGGACAGATACGCAGTATTTT.

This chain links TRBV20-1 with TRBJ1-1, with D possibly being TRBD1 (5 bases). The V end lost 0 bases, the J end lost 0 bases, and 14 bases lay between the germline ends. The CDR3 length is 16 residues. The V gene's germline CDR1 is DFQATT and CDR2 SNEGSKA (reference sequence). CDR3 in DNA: TGCAGTGCTAGAGACGTCCTTGGGGGAATGAACACTGAAGCTTTCTTT. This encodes CSARDVLGGMNTEAFF.

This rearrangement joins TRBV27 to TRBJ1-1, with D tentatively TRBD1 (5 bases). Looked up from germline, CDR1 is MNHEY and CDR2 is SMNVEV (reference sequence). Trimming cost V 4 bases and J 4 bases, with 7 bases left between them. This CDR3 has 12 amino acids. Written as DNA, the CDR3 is TGTGCCAGCAGTTCTGGGGGCACTGAAGCTTTCTTT. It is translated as CASSSGGTEAFF.

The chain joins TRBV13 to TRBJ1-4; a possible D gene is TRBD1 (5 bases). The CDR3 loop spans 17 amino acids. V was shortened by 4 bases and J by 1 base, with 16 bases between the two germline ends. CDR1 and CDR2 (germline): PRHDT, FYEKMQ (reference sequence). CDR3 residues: CASSSRDRGGTNEKLFF. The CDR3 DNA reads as TGTGCCAGCAGCTCCCGGGACCGGGGCGGAACTAATGAAAAACTGTTTTTT.

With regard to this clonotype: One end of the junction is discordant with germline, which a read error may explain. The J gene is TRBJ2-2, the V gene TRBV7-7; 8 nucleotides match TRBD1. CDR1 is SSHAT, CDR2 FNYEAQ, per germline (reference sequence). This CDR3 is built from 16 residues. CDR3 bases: TGTGCTAGCAGCTTAGCCCAGGGGGCACCTGGCGGGGAGCTGTTTTTT. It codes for CASSLAQGAPGGELFF.

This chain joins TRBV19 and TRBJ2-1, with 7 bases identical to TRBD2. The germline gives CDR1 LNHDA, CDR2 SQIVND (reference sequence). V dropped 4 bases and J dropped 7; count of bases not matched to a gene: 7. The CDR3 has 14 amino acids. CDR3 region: CASSKLAGVNEQFF. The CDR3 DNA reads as TGTGCCAGTAGTAAACTGGCGGGGGTTAATGAGCAGTTCTTC.

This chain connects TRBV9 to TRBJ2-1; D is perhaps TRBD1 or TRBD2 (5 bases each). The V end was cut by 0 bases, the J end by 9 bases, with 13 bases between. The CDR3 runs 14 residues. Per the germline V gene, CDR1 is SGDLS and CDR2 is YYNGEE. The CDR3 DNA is TGTGCCAGCAGCGTAGCGACCAGGGACGGTGAGCAGTTCTTC. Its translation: CASSVATRDGEQFF.

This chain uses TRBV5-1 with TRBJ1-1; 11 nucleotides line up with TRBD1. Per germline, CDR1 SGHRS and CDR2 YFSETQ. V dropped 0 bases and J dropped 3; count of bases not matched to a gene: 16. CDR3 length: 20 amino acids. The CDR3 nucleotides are TGCGCCAGCAGCTTGGAACGTCCCTTCCCTGGACAGGGGGCGGACACTGAAGCTTTCTTT. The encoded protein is CASSLERPFPGQGADTEAFF.

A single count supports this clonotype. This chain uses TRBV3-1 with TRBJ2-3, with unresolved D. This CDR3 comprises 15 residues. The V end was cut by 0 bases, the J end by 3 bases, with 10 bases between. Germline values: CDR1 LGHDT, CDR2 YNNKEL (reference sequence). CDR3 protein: CASSQDKGRTDTQYF. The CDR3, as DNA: TGTGCCAGCAGCCAAGATAAAGGCAGAACAGATACGCAGTATTTT.